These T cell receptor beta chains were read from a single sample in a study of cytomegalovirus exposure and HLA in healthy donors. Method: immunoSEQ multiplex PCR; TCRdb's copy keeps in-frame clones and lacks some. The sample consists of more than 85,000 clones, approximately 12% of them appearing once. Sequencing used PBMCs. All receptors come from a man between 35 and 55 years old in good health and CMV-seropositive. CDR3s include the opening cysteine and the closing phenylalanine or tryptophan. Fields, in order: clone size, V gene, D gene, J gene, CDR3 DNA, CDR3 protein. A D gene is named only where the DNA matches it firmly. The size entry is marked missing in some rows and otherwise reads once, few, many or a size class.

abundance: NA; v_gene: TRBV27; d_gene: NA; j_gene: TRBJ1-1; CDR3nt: TGTGCCAGCAAGACAGAAATGAACACTGAAGCTTTCTTT; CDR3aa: CASKTEMNTEAFF
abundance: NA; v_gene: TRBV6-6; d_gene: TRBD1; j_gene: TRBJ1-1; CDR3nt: TGTGCCAGCAGTTACGGGGACAGAACAAACACTGAAGCTTTCTTT; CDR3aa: CASSYGDRTNTEAFF
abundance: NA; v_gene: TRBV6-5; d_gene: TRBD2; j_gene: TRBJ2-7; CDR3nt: TGTGCCAGCAGCCGTAGCGGGGAACCCACCTACGAGCAGTACTTC; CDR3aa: CASSRSGEPTYEQYF
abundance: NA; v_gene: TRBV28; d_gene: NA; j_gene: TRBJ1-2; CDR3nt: TGTGCCAGCAGGGCAGCTAACTATGGCTACACCTTC; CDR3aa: CASRAANYGYTF
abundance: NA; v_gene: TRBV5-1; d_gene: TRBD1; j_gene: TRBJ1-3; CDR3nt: TGCGCCAGCAGCTTTGAGGGGGCTTCTGGAAACACCATATATTTT; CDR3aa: CASSFEGASGNTIYF
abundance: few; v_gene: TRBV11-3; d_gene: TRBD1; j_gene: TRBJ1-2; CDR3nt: TGTGCCAGCAGCTATGGACAGGGGGCTTATGGCTACACCTTC; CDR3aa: CASSYGQGAYGYTF
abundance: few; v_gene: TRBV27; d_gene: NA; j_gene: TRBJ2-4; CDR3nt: TGTGCCAGCAGCCCAGGGGCCTGGGGCAAAAACATTCAGTACTTC; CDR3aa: CASSPGAWGKNIQYF
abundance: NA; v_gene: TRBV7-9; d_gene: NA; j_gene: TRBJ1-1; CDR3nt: TGTGCCAGCAGCCCCTCGGGAGGGCTGACTGAAGCTTTCTTT; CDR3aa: CASSPSGGLTEAFF
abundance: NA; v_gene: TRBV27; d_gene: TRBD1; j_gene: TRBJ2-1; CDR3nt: TGTGCCAGCAGTTTGGGACAGGGTGGTAATGAGCAGTTCTTC; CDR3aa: CASSLGQGGNEQFF
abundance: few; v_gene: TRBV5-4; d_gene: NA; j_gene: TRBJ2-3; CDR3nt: TGTGCCAGCAGCTTGTTTGGGGTGCTAGCCTCTGCAGATACGCAGTATTTT; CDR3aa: CASSLFGVLASADTQYF
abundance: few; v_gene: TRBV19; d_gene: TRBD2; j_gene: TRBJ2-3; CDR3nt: TGTGCCAGTAGTATACTGGCGGGAGAAAGATATACGCAGTATTTT; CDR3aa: CASSILAGERYTQYF
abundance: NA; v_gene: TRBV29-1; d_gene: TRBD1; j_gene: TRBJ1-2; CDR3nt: TGCAGCGCGGATGGGGGGACAGGGTATGGCTACACCTTC; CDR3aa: CSADGGTGYGYTF
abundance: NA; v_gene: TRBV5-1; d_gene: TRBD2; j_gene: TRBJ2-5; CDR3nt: TGCGCCAGCAGCTTGGTGGGAGCGGGAGCTCAGTACTTC; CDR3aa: CASSLVGAGAQYF
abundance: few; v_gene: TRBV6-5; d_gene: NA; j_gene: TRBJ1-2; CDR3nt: TGTGCCAGCAGTTCTTCTCCTGACAAAATAGATGGCTACACCTTC; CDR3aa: CASSSSPDKIDGYTF
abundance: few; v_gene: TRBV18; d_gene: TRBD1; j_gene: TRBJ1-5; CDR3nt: TGTGCCAGCTCACCCGAAACAGGGGGTGGAAATCAGCCCCAGCATTTT; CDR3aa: CASSPETGGGNQPQHF
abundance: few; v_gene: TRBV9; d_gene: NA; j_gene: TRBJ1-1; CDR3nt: TGTGCCAGCAGCCGGGACTGGAACACTGAAGCTTTCTTT; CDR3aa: CASSRDWNTEAFF
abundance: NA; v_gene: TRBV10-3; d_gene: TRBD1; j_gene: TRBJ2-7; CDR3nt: TGTGCCATCAGTGAAGGGACAGCTTTTCCCTACGAGCAGTACTTC; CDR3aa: CAISEGTAFPYEQYF
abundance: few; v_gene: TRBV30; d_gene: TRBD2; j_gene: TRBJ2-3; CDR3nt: TGTGCCTGGAGTGTACGGCCCAGCGGGAGGGCGACAGATACGCAGTATTTT; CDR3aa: CAWSVRPSGRATDTQYF
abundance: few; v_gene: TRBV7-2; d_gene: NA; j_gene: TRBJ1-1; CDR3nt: TGTGCCAGCAGCTTATGGGAGGACACTGAAGCTTTCTTT; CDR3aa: CASSLWEDTEAFF
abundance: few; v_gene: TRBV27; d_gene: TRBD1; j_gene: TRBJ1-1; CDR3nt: TGTGCCAGCAGTTGGGACAGGGTCACTGAAGCTTTCTTT; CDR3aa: CASSWDRVTEAFF
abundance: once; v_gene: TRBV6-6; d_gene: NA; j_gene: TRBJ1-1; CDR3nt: TGTGCCAGCAGTTACTTGGGCAGGTTGAACACTGAAGCTTTCTTT; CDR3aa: CASSYLGRLNTEAFF
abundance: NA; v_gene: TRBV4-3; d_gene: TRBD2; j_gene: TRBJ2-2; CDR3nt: TGCGCCAGCAGCCAGTTGGGGGCAACTAGCGGGAGTCCAGCCGGGGAGCTGTTTTTT; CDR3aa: CASSQLGATSGSPAGELFF
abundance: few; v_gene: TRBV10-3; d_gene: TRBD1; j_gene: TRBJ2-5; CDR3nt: TGTGCCATCAGTGAGTCGGCGACAGGGGAAGAGACCCAGTACTTC; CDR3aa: CAISESATGEETQYF
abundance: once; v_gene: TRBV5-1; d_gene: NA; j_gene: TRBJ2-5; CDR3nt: TGCGCCAGCAGCTTGGGGTCGGGCGGAGGGCAGTTGGAGACCCAGTACTTC; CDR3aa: CASSLGSGGGQLETQYF
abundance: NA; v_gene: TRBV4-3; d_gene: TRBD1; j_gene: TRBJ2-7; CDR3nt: TGCGCCAGCAGCCAAGATAAGGGTGATGACAGGGGATGGGAGCAGTACTTC; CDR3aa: CASSQDKGDDRGWEQYF
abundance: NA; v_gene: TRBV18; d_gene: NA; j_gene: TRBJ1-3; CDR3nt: TGTGCCAGCTCATCCTACGACTCTGGAAACACCATATATTTT; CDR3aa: CASSSYDSGNTIYF
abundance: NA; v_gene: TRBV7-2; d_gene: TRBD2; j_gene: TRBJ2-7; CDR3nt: TGTGCCAGCAGCCTGTTAGCGGGATCATACGAGCAGTACTTC; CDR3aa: CASSLLAGSYEQYF
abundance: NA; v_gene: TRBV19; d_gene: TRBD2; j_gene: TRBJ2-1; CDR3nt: TGTGCCAGTAGTATACTGGCGGGAGGCCAGGATGAGCAGTTCTTC; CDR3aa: CASSILAGGQDEQFF
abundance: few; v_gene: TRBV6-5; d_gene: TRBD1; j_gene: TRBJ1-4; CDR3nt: TGTGCCAGCACCCCTCTCGGGACAGGGTATGAAAAACTGTTTTTT; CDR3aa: CASTPLGTGYEKLFF
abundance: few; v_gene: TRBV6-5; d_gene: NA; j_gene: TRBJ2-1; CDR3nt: TGTGCCAGCAGTCCTAACTACAATGAGCAGTTCTTC; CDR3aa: CASSPNYNEQFF
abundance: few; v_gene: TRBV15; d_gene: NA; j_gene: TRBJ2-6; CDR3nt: TGTGCCGCGAGAGACAGCTCTGGGGCCAACGTCCTGACTTTC; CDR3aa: CAARDSSGANVLTF
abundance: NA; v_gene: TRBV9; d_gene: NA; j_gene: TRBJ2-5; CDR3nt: TGTGCCAGCAGCCCCCGACTTATGCAAGAGACCCAGTACTTC; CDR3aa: CASSPRLMQETQYF
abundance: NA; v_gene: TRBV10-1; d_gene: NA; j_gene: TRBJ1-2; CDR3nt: TGCGCCAGCAGTGAGTCGAACAGCTATGGCTACACCTTC; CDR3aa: CASSESNSYGYTF
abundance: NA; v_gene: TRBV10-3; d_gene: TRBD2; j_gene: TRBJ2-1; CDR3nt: TGTGCCATCAGTGCGGCAAGCGGGAGAGGTGAGCAGTTCTTC; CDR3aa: CAISAASGRGEQFF
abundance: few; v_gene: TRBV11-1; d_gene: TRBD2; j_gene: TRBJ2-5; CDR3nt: TGTGCCAGCAGCCACCTCTTGGGACTACCCCAAGAGACCCAGTACTTC; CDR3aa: CASSHLLGLPQETQYF
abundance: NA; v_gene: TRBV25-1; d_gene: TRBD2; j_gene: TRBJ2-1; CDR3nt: TGTGCCAGCAGTGATCCCCTAGTTGGGACTAGAGTGCAGTTCTTC; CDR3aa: CASSDPLVGTRVQFF
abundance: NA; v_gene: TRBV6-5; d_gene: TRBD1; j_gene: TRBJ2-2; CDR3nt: TGTGCCAGCTGCAGGGGGCTGAACACCGGGGAGCTGTTTTTT; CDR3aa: CASCRGLNTGELFF
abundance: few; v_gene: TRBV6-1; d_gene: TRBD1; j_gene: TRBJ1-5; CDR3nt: TGTGCCAGCAGTCCGGGACAGGGGGCGAGTCAGCCCCAGCATTTT; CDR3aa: CASSPGQGASQPQHF
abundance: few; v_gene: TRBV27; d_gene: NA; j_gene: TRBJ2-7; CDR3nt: TGTGCCAGCAGCCCTAAGGGGACAACCTCCTACGAGCAGTACTTC; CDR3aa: CASSPKGTTSYEQYF
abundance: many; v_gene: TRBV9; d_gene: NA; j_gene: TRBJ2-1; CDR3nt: TGTGCCAGCAACCTCGAGAGTCCCTACAATGAGCAGTTCTTC; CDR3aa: CASNLESPYNEQFF
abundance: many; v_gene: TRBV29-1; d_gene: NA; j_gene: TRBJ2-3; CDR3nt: TGCAGCGTTGAGGCCAGTTACACAGATACGCAGTATTTT; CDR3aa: CSVEASYTDTQYF
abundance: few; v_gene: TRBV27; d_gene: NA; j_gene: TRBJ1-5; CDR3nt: TGTGCCAGCAGTTTATTGGGCCAAAATCAGCCCCAGCATTTT; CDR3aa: CASSLLGQNQPQHF
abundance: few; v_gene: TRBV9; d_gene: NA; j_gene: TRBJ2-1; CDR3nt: TGTGCCAGCAGCGTAGCAGGGGCATCCTACAATGAGCAGTTCTTC; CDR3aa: CASSVAGASYNEQFF
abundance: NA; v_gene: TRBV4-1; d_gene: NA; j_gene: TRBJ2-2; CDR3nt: TGCGCCAGCAGCCAAGATAGAGCGTCGAACACCGGGGAGCTGTTTTTT; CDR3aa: CASSQDRASNTGELFF